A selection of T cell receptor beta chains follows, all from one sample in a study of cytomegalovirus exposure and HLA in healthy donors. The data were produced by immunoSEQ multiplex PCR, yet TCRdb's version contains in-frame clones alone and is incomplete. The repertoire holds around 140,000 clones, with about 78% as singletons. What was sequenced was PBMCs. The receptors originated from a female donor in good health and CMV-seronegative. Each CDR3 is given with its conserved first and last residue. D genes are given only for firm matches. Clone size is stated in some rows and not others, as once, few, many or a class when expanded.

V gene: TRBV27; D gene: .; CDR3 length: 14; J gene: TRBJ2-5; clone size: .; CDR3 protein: CASSLSQGWETQYF; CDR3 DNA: TGTGCCAGCAGTTTATCGCAGGGTTGGGAGACCCAGTACTTC
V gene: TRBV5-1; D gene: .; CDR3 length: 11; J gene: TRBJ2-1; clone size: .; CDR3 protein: CASSIDNEQFF; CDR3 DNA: TGCGCCAGCAGCATCGACAATGAGCAGTTCTTC
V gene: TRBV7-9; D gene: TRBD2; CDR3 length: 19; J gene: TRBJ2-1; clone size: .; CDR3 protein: CASSPWDTRTSGTYNEQFF; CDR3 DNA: TGTGCCAGCAGCCCATGGGACACTAGGACTAGCGGAACCTACAATGAGCAGTTCTTC
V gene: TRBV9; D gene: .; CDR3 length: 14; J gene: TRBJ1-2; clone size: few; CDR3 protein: CASSNGGRRDGYTF; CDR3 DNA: TGTGCCAGCAGCAACGGGGGGAGGCGGGATGGCTACACCTTC
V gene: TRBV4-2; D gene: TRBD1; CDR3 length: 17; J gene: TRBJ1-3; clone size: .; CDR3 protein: CASSPRGTGGSGNTIYF; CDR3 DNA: TGTGCCAGCAGCCCCAGGGGGACAGGGGGCTCTGGAAACACCATATATTTT
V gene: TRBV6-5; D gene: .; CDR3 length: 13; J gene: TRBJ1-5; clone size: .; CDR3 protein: CASSSREGQPQHF; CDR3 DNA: TGTGCCAGCAGCTCAAGGGAGGGTCAGCCCCAGCATTTT
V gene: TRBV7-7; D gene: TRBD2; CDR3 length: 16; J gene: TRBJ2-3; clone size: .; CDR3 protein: CASSASSGISTDTQYF; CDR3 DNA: TGTGCTAGCAGCGCCTCCAGCGGGATCAGCACAGATACGCAGTATTTT
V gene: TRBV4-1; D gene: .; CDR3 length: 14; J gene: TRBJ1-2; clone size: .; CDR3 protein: CASSRQDSTYGYTF; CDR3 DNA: TGCGCCAGCAGCCGCCAGGACAGCACCTATGGCTACACCTTC
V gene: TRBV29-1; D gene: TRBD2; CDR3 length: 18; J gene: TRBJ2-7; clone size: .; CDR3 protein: CSVGEFPGLAGGPYEQYF; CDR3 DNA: TGCAGCGTTGGGGAGTTCCCGGGACTAGCGGGAGGGCCCTACGAGCAGTACTTC
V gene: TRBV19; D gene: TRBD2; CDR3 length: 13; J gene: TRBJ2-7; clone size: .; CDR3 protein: CATRTSGSYEQYF; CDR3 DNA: TGTGCCACAAGGACTAGCGGGTCCTACGAGCAGTACTTC
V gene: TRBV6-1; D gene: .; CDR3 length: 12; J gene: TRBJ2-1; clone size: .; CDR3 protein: CASSPTGYEQFF; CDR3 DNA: TGTGCCAGCAGCCCAACAGGGTATGAGCAGTTCTTC
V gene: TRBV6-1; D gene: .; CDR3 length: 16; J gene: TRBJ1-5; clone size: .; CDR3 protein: CASSEAVGQGNQPQHF; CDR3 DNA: TGTGCCAGCAGTGAAGCGGTAGGGCAGGGAAATCAGCCCCAGCATTTT
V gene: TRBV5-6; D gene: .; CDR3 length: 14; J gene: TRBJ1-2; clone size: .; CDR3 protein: CASSFSGLGYGYTF; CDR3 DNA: TGTGCCAGCAGCTTTAGTGGGCTGGGCTATGGCTACACCTTC
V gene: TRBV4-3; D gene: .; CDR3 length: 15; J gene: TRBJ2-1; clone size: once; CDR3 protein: CASSQDVTSFGEQFF; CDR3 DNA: TGCGCCAGCAGCCAAGATGTGACTAGTTTCGGTGAGCAGTTCTTC
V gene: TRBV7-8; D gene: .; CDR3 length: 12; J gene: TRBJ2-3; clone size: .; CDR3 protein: CASSRGTDTQYF; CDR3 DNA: TGTGCCAGCAGCCGGGGCACAGATACGCAGTATTTT
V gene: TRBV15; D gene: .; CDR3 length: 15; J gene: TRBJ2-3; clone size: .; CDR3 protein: CATSRPGFQRDTQYF; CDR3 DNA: TGTGCCACCAGCAGACCCGGGTTTCAGAGAGATACGCAGTATTTT
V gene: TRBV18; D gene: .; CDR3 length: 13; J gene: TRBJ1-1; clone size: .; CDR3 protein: CASSPRDNPEAFF; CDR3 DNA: TGTGCCAGCTCACCACGGGACAACCCTGAAGCTTTCTTT
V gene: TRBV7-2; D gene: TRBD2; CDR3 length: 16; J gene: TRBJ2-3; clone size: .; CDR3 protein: CASSSRLARLTDTQYF; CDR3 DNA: TGTGCCAGCAGCTCCCGACTAGCCAGGCTCACAGATACGCAGTATTTT
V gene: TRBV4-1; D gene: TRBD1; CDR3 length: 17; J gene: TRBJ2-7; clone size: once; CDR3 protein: CASSQEGAKTGTYEQYF; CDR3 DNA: TGCGCCAGCAGCCAAGAAGGGGCGAAGACAGGGACCTACGAGCAGTACTTC
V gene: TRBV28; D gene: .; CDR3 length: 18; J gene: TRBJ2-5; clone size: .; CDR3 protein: CASSPYTRGGGVVETQYF; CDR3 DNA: TGTGCCAGCAGTCCATATACGCGGGGTGGGGGAGTAGTGGAGACCCAGTACTTC
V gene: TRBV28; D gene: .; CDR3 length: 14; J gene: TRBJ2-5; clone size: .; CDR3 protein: CASSLYGVRETQYF; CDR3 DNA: TGTGCCAGCAGTTTATACGGGGTAAGGGAGACCCAGTACTTC
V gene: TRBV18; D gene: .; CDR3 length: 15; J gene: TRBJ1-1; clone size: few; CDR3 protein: CASSPPGTRGTEAFF; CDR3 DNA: TGTGCCAGCTCACCACCCGGGACACGGGGCACTGAAGCTTTCTTT
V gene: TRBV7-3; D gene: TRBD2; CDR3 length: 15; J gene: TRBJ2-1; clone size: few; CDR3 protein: CASSLRGGSGNEQFF; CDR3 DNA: TGTGCCAGCAGCTTGAGGGGCGGGAGCGGGAATGAGCAGTTCTTC